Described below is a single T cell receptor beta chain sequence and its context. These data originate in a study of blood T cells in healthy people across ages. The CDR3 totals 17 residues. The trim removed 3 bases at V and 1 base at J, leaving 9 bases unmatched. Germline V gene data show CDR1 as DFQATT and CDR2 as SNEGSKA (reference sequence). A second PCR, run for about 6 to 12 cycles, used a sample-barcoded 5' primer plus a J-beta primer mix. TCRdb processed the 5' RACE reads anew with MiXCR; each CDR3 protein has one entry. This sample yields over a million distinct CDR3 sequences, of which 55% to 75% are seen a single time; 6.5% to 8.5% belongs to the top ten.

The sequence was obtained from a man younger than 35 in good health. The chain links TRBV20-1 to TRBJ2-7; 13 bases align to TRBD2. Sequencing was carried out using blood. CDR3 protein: CSARTSGGPTISYEQYF. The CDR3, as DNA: TGCAGTGCTAGGACTAGCGGGGGGCCTACCATTTCCTACGAGCAGTACTTC.